This entry describes one TCR beta chain. Its antigen is as yet unknown. The donors comprised healthy bone marrow donors. Germline CDR1 is SGHRS and CDR2 is YFSETQ. V lost 4 bases and J lost 4; bases outside the gene matches: 7. There are 15 residues in the CDR3. These data come from a study of cytomegalovirus exposure and HLA in healthy donors. About the study: From donors who were HLA-typed, an early data release held 80 million or so unique TCRs. Whole-study results and caveats: V- and J-gene trimming of TCR beta was linked (in a later analysis) to a missense DCLRE1C variant. A later analysis reportedly found that, within productive TCRs, an Asian-associated ancestry cluster had fewer N-insertions than the mean observed across the roughly 670 donors.

With 60 Vbeta and 13 Jbeta primers, the PCR was carried out. Profiling relied on immunoSEQ multiplex PCR, and the TCRdb table lists in-frame clones only, not all of them. The sample lists about 160,000 clones, around 85% occurring once. The sequence was collected from a boy younger than 10 in good health and CMV-seronegative. Sample: PBMCs. V is TRBV5-1 and J is TRBJ1-1; 10 bases match TRBD1. CDR3 in DNA: TGCGCCAGCAGCACCCGACAGGGGGCGGGCACTGAAGCTTTCTTT. Its translation is CASSTRQGAGTEAFF.